These T cell receptor beta chains were read from a single sample in a study of blood T cell repertoires in COVID-19. Repertoires were generated with immunoSEQ multiplex PCR, while TCRdb's copy carries only in-frame clones and drops some. Of over 85,000 clones in the sample, more than 75% were seen once. The sample comprised peripheral blood. These receptors all come from a woman between 50 and 59 years old with acute or convalescent COVID-19. Each CDR3 is given with its conserved first and last residue. The D gene is left open where the match is weak. Clone size is not always given. Where it is, it says once, few, many or a class for expanded clones.

size,J,V,D,CDR3,DNA
.,TRBJ1-2,TRBV7-9,TRBD1,CASSLSGGPYGYTF,TGTGCCAGCAGCTTATCAGGGGGGCCCTATGGCTACACCTTC
.,TRBJ2-1,TRBV19,TRBD2,CASSISASGRDEQFF,TGTGCCAGTAGTATATCGGCTAGCGGGAGGGATGAGCAGTTCTTC
.,TRBJ2-5,TRBV7-6,.,CASSLAADYLSQETQYF,TGTGCCAGCAGCTTAGCGGCGGACTACCTAAGCCAAGAGACCCAGTACTTC
.,TRBJ2-7,TRBV12-3/TRBV12-4,.,CASSLGLREQYF,TGTGCCAGCAGTTTAGGCCTACGCGAGCAGTACTTC
.,TRBJ2-2,TRBV3-1/TRBV3-2,TRBD2,CASGKREAAGELFF,TGTGCCAGCGGGAAGCGGGAGGCCGCCGGGGAGCTGTTTTTT
.,TRBJ2-3,TRBV5-1,TRBD2,CASSRPLADTDTQYF,TGCGCCAGCAGCCGCCCCCTAGCGGACACAGATACGCAGTATTTT
.,TRBJ1-1,TRBV5-6,.,CASSLVGRLKAFF,TGTGCCAGCAGCTTGGTTGGCAGGCTGAAAGCTTTCTTT
.,TRBJ1-4,TRBV27,TRBD1,CASSLWDREKLFF,TGTGCCAGCAGTTTATGGGACAGGGAAAAACTGTTTTTT
.,TRBJ2-2,TRBV10-3,TRBD1,CAIRLRDRNTGELFF,TGTGCCATCAGACTCCGGGACAGGAACACCGGGGAGCTGTTTTTT
.,TRBJ1-4,TRBV18,.,CASSPRTREGEKLFF,TGTGCCAGCTCACCAAGAACAAGGGAGGGGGAAAAACTGTTTTTT
.,TRBJ1-2,TRBV5-1,.,CASSFGTQGSNYGYTF,TGCGCCAGCAGCTTCGGTACCCAGGGGTCTAACTATGGCTACACCTTC
.,TRBJ1-2,TRBV19,TRBD1,CASTRGQGGYGYTF,TGTGCCAGTACCCGCGGGCAGGGGGGATATGGCTACACCTTC
.,TRBJ2-3,TRBV4-1,.,CASSQDSPGERWDTQYF,TGCGCCAGCAGCCAAGATTCCCCGGGAGAAAGGTGGGATACGCAGTATTTT
few,TRBJ2-2,TRBV5-1,.,CASSPGHLNTGELFF,TGCGCCAGCAGCCCGGGACACTTGAACACCGGGGAGCTGTTTTTT
.,TRBJ1-2,TRBV24-1,.,CATSDGPNYGYTF,TGTGCCACCAGTGATGGGCCGAACTATGGCTACACCTTC
.,TRBJ2-3,TRBV4-2,TRBD2,CASSQDGGLAGGSQYF,TGTGCCAGCAGCCAAGATGGGGGGCTAGCGGGAGGTTCGCAGTATTTT
few,TRBJ2-5,TRBV7-2,TRBD2,CASSNGLAQETQYF,TGTGCCAGCAGCAACGGACTAGCACAAGAGACCCAGTACTTC
.,TRBJ1-5,TRBV5-1,.,CAKNPTGNQPQHF,TGCGCCAAGAACCCGACAGGTAATCAGCCCCAGCATTTT
few,TRBJ2-7,TRBV7-2,TRBD2,CASSLKRGDSYEQYF,TGTGCCAGCAGCTTGAAGCGGGGTGACTCCTACGAGCAGTACTTC
.,TRBJ1-2,TRBV28,.,CASSLPRQTFYTF,TGTGCCAGCAGTTTGCCCCGACAGACCTTCTACACCTTC
.,TRBJ2-7,TRBV3-1/TRBV3-2,.,CASSSLSRHYEQYF,TGTGCCAGCAGTAGTCTGAGCCGACACTACGAGCAGTACTTC
.,TRBJ2-5,TRBV20-1,.,CSASRGTQETQYF,TGCAGTGCTAGTCGGGGAACCCAAGAGACCCAGTACTTC
.,TRBJ1-6,TRBV10-2,.,CASSDMGANSPLHF,TGCGCCAGCAGTGACATGGGGGCAAATTCACCCCTCCACTTT
.,TRBJ1-6,TRBV7-8,.,CASSLVRDNSPLHF,TGTGCCAGCAGCTTAGTCAGGGATAATTCACCCCTCCACTTT
.,TRBJ1-5,TRBV10-3,.,CAAGHSYDSNQPQHF,TGTGCCGCCGGACATAGCTATGATAGCAATCAGCCCCAGCATTTT
.,TRBJ1-5,TRBV19,.,CASSISQGGNQPQHF,TGTGCCAGTAGTATAAGCCAAGGGGGAAATCAGCCCCAGCATTTT
.,TRBJ1-2,TRBV7-2,TRBD1,CASSPRLGTGPYGYTF,TGTGCCAGCAGTCCCCGCCTCGGGACAGGCCCCTATGGCTACACCTTC
.,TRBJ1-2,TRBV7-9,.,CASSLSLEGGYTF,TGTGCCAGCAGCTTATCTTTAGAGGGTGGCTACACCTTC
.,TRBJ2-7,TRBV28,TRBD1,CASSFRTGSYEQYF,TGTGCCAGCAGTTTCCGGACAGGGTCCTACGAGCAGTACTTC
.,TRBJ2-1,TRBV29-1,.,CSVEGGYSYNEQFF,TGCAGCGTTGAGGGGGGATACTCCTACAATGAGCAGTTCTTC
once,TRBJ1-4,TRBV28,TRBD1,CASSLTGARSEKLFF,TGTGCCAGCAGTTTAACAGGGGCGAGAAGTGAAAAACTGTTTTTT
.,TRBJ2-6,TRBV9,.,CASSVARGLRSGANVLTF,TGTGCCAGCAGCGTAGCTAGAGGCTTACGCTCTGGGGCCAACGTCCTGACTTTC
.,TRBJ1-1,TRBV19,.,CATSIPGQTWGTEAFF,TGTGCCACCTCGATTCCGGGACAAACATGGGGAACTGAAGCTTTCTTT
.,TRBJ2-1,TRBV10-3,TRBD1,CAIGQGGGVYNEQFF,TGTGCCATCGGACAGGGGGGTGGGGTCTACAATGAGCAGTTCTTC
once,TRBJ2-1,TRBV7-9,TRBD2,CASSPTRTSESYNEQFF,TGTGCCAGCAGTCCGACTAGGACTAGCGAGTCCTACAATGAGCAGTTCTTC
.,TRBJ2-1,TRBV21-1,.,CASSKPPARNSVNNEQFF,TGTGCCAGCAGCAAACCCCCCGCCCGTAATAGTGTCAACAATGAGCAGTTCTTC
.,TRBJ2-2,TRBV5-1,.,CASSLGQGTGELFF,TGCGCCAGCAGCTTGGGTCAGGGCACCGGGGAGCTGTTTTTT
.,TRBJ2-7,TRBV15,TRBD2,CATSRGEGFLREEQYF,TGTGCCACCAGCAGAGGGGAGGGATTTCTACGAGAGGAGCAGTACTTC
.,TRBJ2-7,TRBV5-6,TRBD1,CASSLAGQGTYEQYF,TGTGCCAGCAGCTTGGCGGGACAGGGGACCTACGAGCAGTACTTC
.,TRBJ2-7,TRBV27,TRBD1,CASSLPGTGAEQYF,TGTGCCAGCAGTTTGCCCGGGACAGGCGCCGAGCAGTACTTC
.,TRBJ2-3,TRBV7-2,.,CASSLRVADTQYF,TGTGCCAGCAGCTTAAGAGTCGCAGATACGCAGTATTTT
.,TRBJ1-5,TRBV28,.,CASREQGYNQPQHF,TGTGCCAGCAGGGAACAGGGTTACAATCAGCCCCAGCATTTT
.,TRBJ2-7,TRBV29-1,.,CSVEKGSSYEQYF,TGCAGCGTTGAAAAAGGGAGCTCCTACGAGCAGTACTTC
.,TRBJ2-1,TRBV6-6,TRBD1,CATSGQGGYNEQFF,TGTGCCACCTCTGGACAGGGGGGCTACAATGAGCAGTTCTTC
few,TRBJ1-3,TRBV19,TRBD1,CASAPRDRALGNTIYF,TGTGCCAGTGCCCCGCGGGACAGGGCCTTGGGAAACACCATATATTTT